One sample yielded the 8 T cell receptor beta chains listed below, sequenced in a study of blood T cells in healthy people across ages. The use of a sample-barcoded 5' primer and a J-beta primer mix characterized a second PCR of roughly 6 to 11 cycles. One entry per CDR3 protein results from TCRdb running MiXCR on the 5' RACE reads. The sample consists of fewer than 2 million distinct CDR3 sequences, about two fifths of them appearing once. Sequenced: blood. The origin of the receptors is a human donor in good health.

V gene TRBV20-1 combines with J gene TRBJ2-1; 8 bases map to TRBD1. Germline CDR1 reads DFQATT; CDR2 reads SNEGSKA (reference sequence). V was clipped by 7 bases and J by 0 bases; unmatched bases: 5. The CDR3 spans 14 residues. The DNA of the CDR3 is TGCAGTGTTCCGGACAGGGCCTCCTACAATGAGCAGTTCTTC. Its protein is CSVPDRASYNEQFF.

This clonotype showed up just a few times. This sequence joins TRBV7-2 and TRBJ1-5; possible D gene TRBD1, 5 bases. The CDR3 has 14 amino acids. V was clipped by 1 base and J by 5 bases, with 9 bases between them. The germline gives CDR1 SGHTA, CDR2 FQGNSA. DNA for the CDR3: TGTGCCAGCAGCTTAGTGGGCAGGGATCAGCCCCAGCATTTT. Its protein product is CASSLVGRDQPQHF.

The chain links TRBV7-9 to TRBJ2-1, with a possible D match to TRBD1 (5 bases). The J call may be in error: the DNA end matches TRBJ2-7 better. Germline loops: CDR1 SEHNR, CDR2 FQNEAQ (reference sequence). The CDR3 covers 16 residues. CDR3 in amino acids: CASSFYPQGQAYEQYF. The CDR3 DNA reads TGTGCCAGCAGCTTTTATCCGCAGGGCCAGGCCTACGAGCAGTACTTC.

This rearrangement joins TRBV6-5 to TRBJ1-4, with D hard to call. Germline V gene data show CDR1 as MNHEY and CDR2 as SVGAGI. V lost 4 bases and J 5 bases, leaving 11 bases between the germline ends. The CDR3 runs 14 residues. The CDR3: CASSWTSRNEKLFF. The CDR3 DNA reads TGTGCCAGCAGTTGGACCTCACGGAATGAAAAACTGTTTTTT.

Many counts were recorded for this clonotype. This chain connects TRBV29-1 to TRBJ1-2; D remains ambiguous. Trimming pared 6 bases from V and 6 bases from J, leaving 8 bases between. The CDR3 totals 10 residues. Germline V gene sequence: CDR1 SQVTM, CDR2 ANQGSEA. CDR3 bases: TGCAGCGTGACGACCGATGGCTACACCTTC. Protein: CSVTTDGYTF. Combining the CDR3 with reference TRBV29-1 and TRBJ1-2 gives the whole variable domain SAVISQKPSRDICQRGTSLTIQCQVDSQVTMMFWYRQQPGQSLTLIATANQGSEATYESGFVIDKFPISRPNLTFSTLTVSNMSPEDSSIYLCSVTTDGYTFGSGTRLTVV.

This clonotype was detected only once. This rearrangement joins TRBV29-1 to TRBJ1-1; possible D gene TRBD1, 5 bases. V was trimmed by 3 bases and J by 0 bases, leaving 11 bases between them. Per germline, CDR1 SQVTM and CDR2 ANQGSEA. This CDR3 is 14 amino acids long. Written as DNA, the CDR3 is TGCAGCGTTGACCTCGACAGCTTGAACACTGAAGCTTTCTTT. Its translation is CSVDLDSLNTEAFF.

This clonotype was seen only a few times. The V gene is TRBV12-3 or TRBV12-4, the J gene TRBJ2-5; TRBD1 agrees at 8 bases. V dropped 3 bases and J dropped 4; count of bases not matched to a gene: 7. CDR3 length: 15 amino acids. CDR3 nucleotides: TGTGCCAGCAGTTTTGGACAGGGCGTACGAGAGACCCAGTACTTC. Its translation is CASSFGQGVRETQYF.

The rearrangement uses TRBV28 and TRBJ2-5; possible D gene TRBD1, 5 bases. Trimming took 5 bases from V and 5 from J, leaving 12 bases between them. CDR1 is MDHEN and CDR2 is SYDVKM in the germline V gene. The CDR3 runs 13 residues. CDR3: CASSIGAWETQYF. The CDR3 nucleotides read TGTGCCAGCAGTATAGGGGCCTGGGAGACCCAGTACTTC. Full variable domain (rest looked up from reference TRBV28 and TRBJ2-5): DVKVTQSSRYLVKRTGEKVFLECVQDMDHENMFWYRQDPGLGLRLIYFSYDVKMKEKGDIPEGYSVSREKKERFSLILESASTNQTSMYLCASSIGAWETQYFGPGTRLLVL.